The source of this T cell receptor beta chain is a study of T cells in Graves' hyperthyroidism and ophthalmopathy. Trimming stripped 4 bases from V and 10 bases from J, with 18 bases between. The length of the CDR3 is 14 residues. From germline, CDR1 is SGHRS and CDR2 YFSETQ. This clonotype occurred many times. Thyroid ultrasound and orbital computed tomography, with clinical symptoms and serum thyroxine and TRAb, informed diagnoses. TCR beta CDR3 regions were amplified from RNA transcripts. First-round RT-PCR with HTBI primers amplified the TCR CDR3 region. TCRdb reanalysed the multiplex PCR reads using MiXCR and keeps one entry per CDR3 protein. The table has some 650,000 distinct CDR3 sequences, roughly a sixth seen once.

The sample was blood. The rearrangement uses TRBV5-1 and TRBJ2-1; D may correspond to TRBD1 or TRBD2 (5 bases each). The sequence derives from a woman in her forties with Graves' ophthalmopathy. The CDR3 DNA follows: TGCGCCAGCAGCCCCAGGGACCGAGTAGGCGAGCAGTTCTTC. This gives the protein CASSPRDRVGEQFF.